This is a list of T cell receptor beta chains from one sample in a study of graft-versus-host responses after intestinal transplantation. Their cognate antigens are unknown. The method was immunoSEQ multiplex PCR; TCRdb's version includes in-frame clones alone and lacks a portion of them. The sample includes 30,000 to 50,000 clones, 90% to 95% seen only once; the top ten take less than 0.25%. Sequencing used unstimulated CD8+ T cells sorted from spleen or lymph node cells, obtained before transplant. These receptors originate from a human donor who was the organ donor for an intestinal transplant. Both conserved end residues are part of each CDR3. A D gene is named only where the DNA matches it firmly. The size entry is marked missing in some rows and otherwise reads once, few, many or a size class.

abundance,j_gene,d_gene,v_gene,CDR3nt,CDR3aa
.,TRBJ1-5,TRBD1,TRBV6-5,TGTGCCAGCAGTTTACAGGGGGGGTTTCAGCCCCAGCATTTT,CASSLQGGFQPQHF
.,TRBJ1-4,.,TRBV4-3,TGCGCCAGCAGCCAAGAGAGTACAGGGAGGAGTGAAAAACTGTTTTTT,CASSQESTGRSEKLFF
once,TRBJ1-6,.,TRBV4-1,TGCGCCAGCAGCCAAGGCCGGGACGATAATTCACCCCTCCACTTT,CASSQGRDDNSPLHF
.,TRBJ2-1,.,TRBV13,TGTGCCAGCAGCGTATACAATGAGCAGTTCTTC,CASSVYNEQFF
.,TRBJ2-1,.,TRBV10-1,TGCGCCAGCAGTGAGTCGGGTTATAATGAGCAGTTCTTC,CASSESGYNEQFF
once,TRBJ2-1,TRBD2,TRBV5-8,TGTGCCAGCAGCTTGGCGCGGGGGGGCTCCTACAATGAGCAGTTCTTC,CASSLARGGSYNEQFF
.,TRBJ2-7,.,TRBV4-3,TGCGCCAGCAGCCAAGAGGACAGAAGGGAGTACGAGCAGTACTTC,CASSQEDRREYEQYF
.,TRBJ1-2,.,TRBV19,TGTGCCAGTAGTATGTCAGGGGATGGCTACACCTTC,CASSMSGDGYTF
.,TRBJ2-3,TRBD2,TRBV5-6,TGTGCCAGCAGCTTGGGCGGGGGGGCGGTGGATACGCAGTATTTT,CASSLGGGAVDTQYF
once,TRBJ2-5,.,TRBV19,TGTGCCAGTAGTATAGGTGGGGGGGCCTTTGAGACCCAGTACTTC,CASSIGGGAFETQYF
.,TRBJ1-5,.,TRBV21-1,TGTGCCAGCAGTTGGAAACTAGCTACTTGGCATCATCAGCCCCAGCATTTT,CASSWKLATWHHQPQHF
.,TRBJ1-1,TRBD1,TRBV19,TGTGCCAGTAGTATTGGATTGGTTGGGGACAGGGGTCCGGACACTGAAGCTTTCTTT,CASSIGLVGDRGPDTEAFF
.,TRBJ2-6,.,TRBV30,TGTGCCTGGGAACCCGGGAAGGAAACTGGGGCCAACGTCCTGACTTTC,CAWEPGKETGANVLTF
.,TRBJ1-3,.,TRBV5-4,TGTGCCAGCAGCTTGGGGCAGGGCTTTAACTCTGGAAACACCATATATTTT,CASSLGQGFNSGNTIYF
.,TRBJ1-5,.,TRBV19,TGTGCCAGTAGTAGCCAGGGCCATCAGCCCCAGCATTTT,CASSSQGHQPQHF
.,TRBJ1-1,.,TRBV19,TGTGCCAGTAGTGGTCTGGAGGGAAACACTGAAGCTTTCTTT,CASSGLEGNTEAFF
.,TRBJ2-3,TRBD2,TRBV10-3,TGTGCCATCAGTGATGCACTAGCGGGGGGGCCTAATACGCAGTATTTT,CAISDALAGGPNTQYF
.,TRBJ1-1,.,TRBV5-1,TGCGCCAGCAGCGTACTGACGGGGGGGGCAATGGATGAAGCTTTCTTT,CASSVLTGGAMDEAFF
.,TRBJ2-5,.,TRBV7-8,TGTGCCAGCAGCTTAGGGCCTCAAGGGGGGATCCAAGAGACCCAGTACTTC,CASSLGPQGGIQETQYF
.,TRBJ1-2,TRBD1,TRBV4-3,TGCGCCAGCAGGCCCCAGTGGACAGGGGCTTTCTATGGCTACACCTTC,CASRPQWTGAFYGYTF
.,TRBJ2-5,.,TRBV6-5,TGTGCCAGCACTTCACCTGAGCACAACCAAGAGACCCAGTACTTC,CASTSPEHNQETQYF
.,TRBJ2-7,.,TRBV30,TGTGCCTGGAGTGTAGGGTTCTACGAGCAGTACTTC,CAWSVGFYEQYF
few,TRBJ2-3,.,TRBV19,TGTGCCAGTAGCAACACCGAGGGAGATACGCAGTATTTT,CASSNTEGDTQYF
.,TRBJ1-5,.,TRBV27,TGTGCCAGCAGACCAGGGAATAGCAATCAGCCCCAGCATTTT,CASRPGNSNQPQHF
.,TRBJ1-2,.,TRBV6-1,TGTGCCAGCGGCCCCGTTTGGGGCGGCTATGGCTACACCTTC,CASGPVWGGYGYTF
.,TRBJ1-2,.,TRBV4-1,TGCGCCAGCAGCCCCCCCGGGGAGGAGGGCTACACCTTC,CASSPPGEEGYTF
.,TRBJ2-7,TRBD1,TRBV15,TGTGCCACCAGCAGAGAGCGCAGGGGGAATTACGAGCAGTACTTC,CATSRERRGNYEQYF
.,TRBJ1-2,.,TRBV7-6,TGTGCCAGCAGCCCTTCGGACCCGGTCTTGAAGTATGGCTACACCTTC,CASSPSDPVLKYGYTF
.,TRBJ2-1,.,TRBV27,TGTGCCAGCAGTTTATCGGACTTAAATGAGCAGTTCTTC,CASSLSDLNEQFF
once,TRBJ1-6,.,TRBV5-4,TGTGCCAGCAGGCCAAGTCCCTATAATTCACCCCTCCACTTT,CASRPSPYNSPLHF
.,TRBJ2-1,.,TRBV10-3,TGTGCTACTGCGGACCCCAATGAGCAGTTCTTC,CATADPNEQFF
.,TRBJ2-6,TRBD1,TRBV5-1,TGCGCCAGCATGACAGGGTTGGACGGGGCCAACGTCCTGACTTTC,CASMTGLDGANVLTF
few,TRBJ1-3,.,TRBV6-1,TGTGCCAGCAGTGAAGGACAGACCTCTGGAAACACCATATATTTT,CASSEGQTSGNTIYF
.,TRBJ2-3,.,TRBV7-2,TGTGCCAGCAGCTTACCCGTTTGGGCAGATACGCAGTATTTT,CASSLPVWADTQYF
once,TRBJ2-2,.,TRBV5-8,TGTGCCAGCAGCTTTTTTGTGAGCGGCACCGGGGAGCTGTTTTTT,CASSFFVSGTGELFF
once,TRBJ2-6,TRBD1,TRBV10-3,TGTGCCATCAGTGCCCTGGGCAGGGGGCATGGTGGGGCCAACGTCCTGACTTTC,CAISALGRGHGGANVLTF
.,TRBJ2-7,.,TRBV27,TGTGCCAGCAGTTTATCTGGGCAGGGCGACGGCTCCTACGAGCAGTACTTC,CASSLSGQGDGSYEQYF
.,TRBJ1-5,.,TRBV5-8,TGTGCCAGCAGCGGGTGGGACGGTGGTGGGGGACAGCCCCAGCATTTT,CASSGWDGGGGQPQHF
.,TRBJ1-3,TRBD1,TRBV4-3,TGCGCCAGCAGCCAAGGAGGGGGCAGTGGAAACACCATATATTTT,CASSQGGGSGNTIYF
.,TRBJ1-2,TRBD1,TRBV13,TGTGCCAGCAGCCCCACGTTCTCGACAGGGCATGGCTACACCTTC,CASSPTFSTGHGYTF
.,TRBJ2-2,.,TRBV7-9,TGTGCCAGCAGCTTTGGGTCGGGGGAGCTGTTTTTT,CASSFGSGELFF
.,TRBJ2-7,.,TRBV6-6,TGTGCCAGCACCCGAAACGGGTACGAGCAGTACTTC,CASTRNGYEQYF